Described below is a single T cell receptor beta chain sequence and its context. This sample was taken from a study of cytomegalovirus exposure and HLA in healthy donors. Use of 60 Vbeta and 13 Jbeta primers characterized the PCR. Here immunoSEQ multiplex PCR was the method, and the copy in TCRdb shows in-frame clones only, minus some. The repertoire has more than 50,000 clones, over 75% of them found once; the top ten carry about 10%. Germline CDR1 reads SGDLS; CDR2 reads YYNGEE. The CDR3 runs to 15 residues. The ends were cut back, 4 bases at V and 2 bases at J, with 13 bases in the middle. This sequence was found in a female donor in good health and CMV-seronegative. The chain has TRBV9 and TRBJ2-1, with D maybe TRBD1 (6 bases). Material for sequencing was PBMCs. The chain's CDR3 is CASSITGNPYNEQFF. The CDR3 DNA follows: TGTGCCAGCAGCATAACAGGGAACCCCTACAATGAGCAGTTCTTC.